The clone carrying this T cell receptor (beta chain) has ten or more counts. Its matching antigen is unknown. An end of the junction differs from the germline gene, which may be a read error. This record belongs to a study of T-cell memory formation after mild COVID-19. Overall study context: TCR clusters largely stayed donor specific. General study findings and limits: Mainly CM and EM harbored the contracting CD4+ clones; mainly EMRA harbored the CD8+ ones. Some responding clones appeared in pre-infection memory, suggesting cross-reactive memory joined.

TCR alpha and TCR beta cDNA libraries with sample barcodes and UMIs came from 5'RACE using constant-segment primers. TCRdb passed the 5' RACE reads through MiXCR, listing each CDR3 protein once. The data hold 400,000 or so distinct CDR3 sequences, with around 20% observed a single time. Specimen: PBMCs or a T cell subset sorted from them (not recorded which). The clonotype was recovered from an adult woman who had mild COVID-19 (a few samples of this study predate the infection). Cell type and time point are not known.

The CDR3: CASSQGTGDYEQYF. For the CDR3, the DNA is TGTGCCAGCAGCCAAGGGACAGGGGACTACGAGCAGTACTTC. The rearrangement uses TRBV4-1 and TRBJ2-7; 10 nucleotides agree with TRBD1. From germline, CDR1 is MGHRA and CDR2 YSYEKL. CDR3 length: 14 amino acids.